The 15 T cell receptor beta chains presented below share a single source sample, sequenced in a study of monozygotic twins with inflammatory bowel disease. TCRdb reworked the 5' RACE reads into one entry per CDR3 protein, no DNA. The table lists roughly 150,000 distinct CDR3 sequences. The source material was blood. The receptors originated from a human donor with ulcerative colitis or Crohn's disease, or a healthy co-twin of an affected twin (not recorded which).

This rearrangement joins TRBV20-1 to TRBJ2-3; TCRdb's D call of TRBD1 is untestable without DNA. The CDR3 spans 15 residues. From germline, CDR1 is DFQATT and CDR2 SNEGSKA (reference sequence). Here the CDR3 reads CSTEGGQGSTDTQYF.

The CDR3 is CASSEGPYGYTF. V gene TRBV25-1 combines with J gene TRBJ1-2. Germline CDR1 reads MGHDK; CDR2 reads SYGVNS. The CDR3 contains 12 residues.

The CDR3 here is CASSSGGVSTEAFF. The V and J genes are TRBV6-1 and TRBJ1-1; TCRdb picks TRBD1, but there is no DNA to check that call. The CDR3 is 14 residues long. From germline, CDR1 is MNHNS and CDR2 SASEGT.

The V gene is TRBV7-9, the J gene TRBJ1-1; the D call from TCRdb, TRBD1, cannot be confirmed without DNA. Germline CDR1 SEHNR, CDR2 FQNEAQ (reference sequence). The CDR3 covers 16 residues. Here the CDR3 reads CASSRGTGGMNTEAFF.

This chain links TRBV20-1 with TRBJ2-5; with no DNA, the TCRdb D assignment of TRBD2 cannot be verified. CDR3 length equals 13 residues. Germline V gene data show CDR1 as DFQATT and CDR2 as SNEGSKA (reference sequence). The CDR3 reads CSKSGTYQETQYF.

Here the CDR3 reads CSVANRGQGMGGYTF. The chain has TRBV29-1 and TRBJ1-2; absent DNA, TCRdb's TRBD1 call cannot be checked. This CDR3 comprises 15 residues. Looked up from germline, CDR1 is SQVTM and CDR2 is ANQGSEA. Drawing the rest from reference TRBV29-1 and TRBJ1-2, the complete variable domain is SAVISQKPSRDICQRGTSLTIQCQVDSQVTMMFWYRQQPGQSLTLIATANQGSEATYESGFVIDKFPISRPNLTFSTLTVSNMSPEDSSIYLCSVANRGQGMGGYTFGSGTRLTVV.

The rearrangement joins TRBV5-1 to TRBJ2-7; TCRdb selects TRBD2, and the lack of DNA leaves this call unchecked. Germline CDR1 reads SGHRS; CDR2 reads YFSETQ. This CDR3 region has 15 residues. The CDR3 spells CASSTRLAGHYEQYF.

The gene calls are TRBV24-1 and TRBJ2-2; TCRdb picks TRBD2, but there is no DNA to check that call. The germline gives CDR1 KGHDR, CDR2 SFDVKD. The CDR3 has 14 residues. The CDR3 spells CATSLAGATGELFF.

The chain links TRBV6-1 to TRBJ2-2; TCRdb picks TRBD2, but there is no DNA to check that call. This CDR3 is 19 amino acids long. Germline CDR1 reads MNHNS; CDR2 reads SASEGT. Here the CDR3 reads CASSARAQPALSSTGELFF.

This rearrangement joins TRBV7-2 to TRBJ2-1; lacking DNA, the TRBD1 call made by TCRdb goes unchecked. CDR1 is SGHTA and CDR2 is FQGNSA in the germline V gene. CDR3 length equals 14 residues. CDR3 sequence: CASSPGQGGSEQFF.

V usage is TRBV6-4 and J usage is TRBJ2-2; TCRdb names TRBD1, which stays unverified in the absence of DNA. CDR3 length: 14 residues. The germline gives CDR1 MRHNA, CDR2 SNTAGT. The CDR3 sequence is CASSEQGNTGELFF.

The V and J genes are TRBV4-2 and TRBJ1-1. The CDR3 has 13 amino acids. From germline, CDR1 is LGHNA and CDR2 YNFKEQ. CDR3 sequence: CASSPTTDTEAFF.

This chain links TRBV12-3 or TRBV12-4 with TRBJ1-6; TCRdb indicates TRBD1, and absent DNA this call remains unverified. This CDR3 spans 15 amino acids. CDR3 region: CASSGQGIGNSPLHF.

The chain joins TRBV20-1 to TRBJ1-2; TCRdb selects TRBD1, and the lack of DNA leaves this call unchecked. Germline V gene data show CDR1 as DFQATT and CDR2 as SNEGSKA (reference sequence). The CDR3 contains 14 residues. The CDR3 spells CSASRPGVAYGYTF.

CDR3 sequence reads: CASSSRTSGRGNEQFF. The genes are TRBV6-5 and TRBJ2-1; TCRdb's D call, TRBD2, is unchecked because there is no DNA. The CDR3 length is 16 residues. The germline gives CDR1 MNHEY, CDR2 SVGAGI.